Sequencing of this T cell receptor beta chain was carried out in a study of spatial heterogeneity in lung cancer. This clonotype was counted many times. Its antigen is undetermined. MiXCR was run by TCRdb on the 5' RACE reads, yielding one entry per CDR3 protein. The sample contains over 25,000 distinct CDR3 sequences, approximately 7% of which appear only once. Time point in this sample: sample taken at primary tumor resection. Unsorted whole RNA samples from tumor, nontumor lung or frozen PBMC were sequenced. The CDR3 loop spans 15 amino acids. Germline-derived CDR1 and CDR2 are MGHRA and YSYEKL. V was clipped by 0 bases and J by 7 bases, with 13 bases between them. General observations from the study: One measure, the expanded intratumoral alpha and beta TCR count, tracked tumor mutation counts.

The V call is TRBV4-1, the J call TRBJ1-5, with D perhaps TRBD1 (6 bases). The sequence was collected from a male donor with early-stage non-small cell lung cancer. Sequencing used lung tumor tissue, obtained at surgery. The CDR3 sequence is CASSQDTGGRQPQHF. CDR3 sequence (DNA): TGCGCCAGCAGCCAAGATACTGGGGGCAGACAGCCCCAGCATTTT.